These 24 T cell receptor beta chains originate from one sample sequenced in a study of shared clonotypes between healthy human individuals. Clones were read by immunoSEQ multiplex PCR, and TCRdb kept only the in-frame ones, dropping some. The sample lists more than 1 million clones, approximately 78% occurring once. Sequenced material: memory CD4+ T cells from PBMCs. Subset meaning: CD45RA-negative fraction. Receptors were obtained from a man aged 18 to 35 in good health. Some clones in this sample may be carry-over from other donors' samples.

The chain carries TRBV5-1 and TRBJ2-7, with 10 bases fitting TRBD2. Germline trimming cut 4 bases from V and 8 bases from J; bases unmatched to any gene: 15. The germline CDR1 and CDR2 sequences are SGHRS and YFSETQ. CDR3 length equals 16 residues. The CDR3, as DNA: TGCGCCAGCAGCCCGCTAAGCGGGAGGGACCAGTCCCAGCAGTACTTC. This sequence encodes CASSPLSGRDQSQQYF.

Concerning this clone itself: A much larger clone lies a single base off, so this may be a read error. Additional DNA sequences in this sample encode the identical CDR3. This chain connects TRBV7-2 to TRBJ1-1, with D possibly being TRBD1 (5 bases). The germline V and J ends were trimmed by 5 bases and 1 base, with 5 bases remaining between them. The CDR3 is 12 residues long. Germline-derived CDR1 and CDR2 are SGHTA and FQGNSA. CDR3: CASSTGNTEAFF. In nucleotides, the CDR3 is TGTGCCAGCAGCACAGGGAACACTGAAGCTTTCTTT.

About this clone itself: The same CDR3 arises from other DNA sequences in this sample as well. This sequence joins TRBV20-1 and TRBJ2-7; D gene unclear. Germline V gene data show CDR1 as DFQATT and CDR2 as SNEGSKA (reference sequence). The CDR3 is 10 amino acids. V was shortened by 6 bases and J by 3 bases, with 6 bases between the two germline ends. In DNA form, the CDR3 reads TGCAGTGCCCGAGACTACGAGCAGTACTTC. This gives the protein CSARDYEQYF.

The CDR3 reads CASSGDNTEAFF. The CDR3 bases are TGCGCCAGCAGTGGAGATAACACTGAAGCTTTCTTT. The chain links TRBV10-1 to TRBJ1-1; no definite D call. Trimming stripped 4 bases from V and 2 bases from J, with 5 bases between. This CDR3 contains 12 residues. CDR1 and CDR2 from the germline V gene are WNHNN and SYGVQD (reference sequence).

This clone came up a few times. Other DNA variants within this sample encode the same CDR3. This chain uses TRBV2 with TRBJ2-2, with 9 bases fitting TRBD2. J was trimmed by 3 bases and V by 2 bases; bases with no gene match: 1. Germline V gene sequence: CDR1 SNHLY, CDR2 FYNNEI. CDR3 size: 15 residues. The CDR3 nucleotides read TGTGCCAGCAGTGAACTAGCGGGATACACCGGGGAGCTGTTTTTT. Encoded protein: CASSELAGYTGELFF.

V is TRBV5-1 and J is TRBJ2-5; D might be TRBD1 (5 bases). Germline assignment: CDR1 SGHRS and CDR2 YFSETQ. The CDR3 is 14 amino acids. Trimming removed 3 bases at V and 1 base at J, with 10 bases between. CDR3 sequence reads: CASSSRQLQETQYF. The CDR3 nucleotides read TGCGCCAGCAGCTCTCGACAGCTCCAAGAGACCCAGTACTTC.

The rearrangement uses TRBV29-1 and TRBJ1-1, with D hard to call. With 5 bases removed from V and 0 bases from J, the gap between germline ends came to 10 bases. Germline values: CDR1 SQVTM, CDR2 ANQGSEA. This CDR3 is 13 amino acids long. CDR3 sequence reads: CSVFRVLNTEAFF. The CDR3, as DNA: TGCAGCGTTTTTAGGGTACTGAACACTGAAGCTTTCTTT.

For this clone: The sample holds other DNA sequences that translate to the same CDR3. The V call is TRBV19, the J call TRBJ1-5; D is ambiguous. Trimming cost V 3 bases and J 4 bases, with 7 bases left between them. The germline CDR1 and CDR2 sequences are LNHDA and SQIVND (reference sequence). CDR3 length: 13 amino acids. The CDR3 here is CASSIARNQPQHF. In DNA form, the CDR3 reads TGTGCCAGTAGTATCGCCAGAAATCAGCCCCAGCATTTT.

The chain is built from TRBV25-1 and TRBJ2-6, with D perhaps matching TRBD1 (6 bases). CDR1 and CDR2 (germline): MGHDK, SYGVNS. The CDR3 runs 17 residues. Trimming removed 4 bases from V and 0 bases from J, with 13 bases in between. In nucleotides, the CDR3 is TGTGCCAGCAGTGTAGGGGGTTCCACCTCTGGGGCCAACGTCCTGACTTTC. Its translation is CASSVGGSTSGANVLTF.

The V and J genes are TRBV11-2 and TRBJ2-1, with D perhaps TRBD2 (6 bases). Per the germline V gene, CDR1 is SGHAT and CDR2 is FQNNGV. Trimming took off 5 bases at V and 0 bases at J, with 14 bases between the two ends. This CDR3 has 16 amino acids. As DNA, the CDR3 is TGTGCCAGCAGCCCGATGCGGGGACCCTCCTACAATGAGCAGTTCTTC. It yields the protein CASSPMRGPSYNEQFF.

The chain has TRBV28 and TRBJ2-5; D may be TRBD2 (6 bases). The CDR3 is 13 amino acids. Germline V gene lookup returns CDR1 MDHEN and CDR2 SYDVKM. V shed 8 bases and J shed 5 bases, with 15 bases lying between them. The CDR3 coding sequence is TGTGCCAGCGGAAGCGGGTTATGGGAGACCCAGTACTTC. Amino acid sequence: CASGSGLWETQYF.

The chain recombines TRBV5-1 with TRBJ2-7; D possibly uses TRBD1 or TRBD2 (5 bases each). V was shortened by 3 bases and J by 4 bases, with 20 bases between the two germline ends. CDR3 length: 16 residues. The germline CDR1 and CDR2 sequences are SGHRS and YFSETQ. CDR3 nucleotide sequence: TGCGCCAGCAGCTCATCCCCAGAGGGGTTGGGTTACGAGCAGTACTTC. Protein sequence: CASSSSPEGLGYEQYF.

CDR3 nucleotides: TGTGCCAGCAGTAACTCGGACAGGGGTAGTCAGCCCCAGCATTTT. This sequence encodes CASSNSDRGSQPQHF. The rearrangement uses TRBV28 and TRBJ1-5; 9 bases agree with TRBD1. J lost 6 bases, V lost 5 bases, and 8 bases had no gene match. The germline V gene encodes CDR1 MDHEN and CDR2 SYDVKM. The CDR3 runs to 15 residues.

This chain connects TRBV7-6 to TRBJ1-3, with 7 positions matching TRBD1. Trimming cost V 4 bases and J 3 bases; bases outside gene matches: 3. Germline V gene data show CDR1 as SGHVS and CDR2 as FNYEAQ. The CDR3 spans 14 residues. The chain's CDR3 is CASSSGQYGNTIYF. As DNA, the CDR3 is TGTGCCAGCAGCTCGGGACAGTATGGAAACACCATATATTTT. The whole variable domain, filled in from reference TRBV7-6 and TRBJ1-3, reads GAGVSQSPRYKVTKRGQDVALRCDPISGHVSLYWYRQALGQGPEFLTYFNYEAQQDKSGLPNDRFSAERPEGSISTLTIQRTEQRDSAMYRCASSSGQYGNTIYFGEGSWLTVV.

This chain uses TRBV7-9 with TRBJ1-1; TRBD1 agrees at 11 bases. The CDR3 runs 16 residues. Unmatched junction bases numbered 6, after V lost 1 base and J lost 5 bases. The V gene's germline CDR1 is SEHNR and CDR2 FQNEAQ (reference sequence). CDR3 in amino acids: CASSLEMGTGGTEAFF. As DNA, the CDR3 is TGTGCCAGCAGCTTAGAAATGGGGACAGGGGGTACTGAAGCTTTCTTT.

This clone was counted a single time. DNA for the CDR3: TGTGCCAGCAGCACTCAAGCTAACTATGGCTACACCTTC. Translation gives CASSTQANYGYTF. V is TRBV13 and J is TRBJ1-2; D gene unclear. Germline V gene sequence: CDR1 PRHDT, CDR2 FYEKMQ (reference sequence). Trimming pared 5 bases from V and 0 bases from J, leaving 7 bases between. This CDR3 is built from 13 residues.

This chain joins TRBV7-3 and TRBJ2-1; 11 positions agree with TRBD2. The CDR3 is made up of 14 amino acids. After removal of 5 bases from V and 10 bases from J, the junction contained 7 bases not matched to a gene. Looked up from germline, CDR1 is SGHTA and CDR2 is FQGTGA. The CDR3 loop reads CASSTTSGSDEQFF. The CDR3 DNA reads TGTGCCAGCAGCACTACTAGCGGGAGTGACGAGCAGTTCTTC.

This rearrangement joins TRBV2 to TRBJ2-7; 8 nucleotides match TRBD1. With 10 bases clipped from V and 3 bases from J, the junction kept 8 bases outside the gene matches. Germline V gene data show CDR1 as SNHLY and CDR2 as FYNNEI. The CDR3 extends over 13 amino acids. This CDR3 is CATKTGDSYEQYF. CDR3 sequence (DNA): TGTGCCACCAAGACAGGGGACAGCTACGAGCAGTACTTC.

This chain links TRBV5-4 with TRBJ1-1; D remains ambiguous. The CDR3 sequence is 14 residues long. Germline lookup yields CDR1 SGHNT and CDR2 YYREEE (reference sequence). V lost 0 bases to trimming and J lost 1 base, with 7 bases between them. CDR3 nucleotides: TGTGCCAGCAGCTTGGACCTGGCGAACACTGAAGCTTTCTTT. Its translation: CASSLDLANTEAFF.

The chain has TRBV11-3 and TRBJ2-3; 7 bases are a match to TRBD1. The V and J ends lost 4 bases and 3 bases, in that order; junction bases with no gene match: 4. The CDR3 totals 14 residues. Germline lookup yields CDR1 SGHNT and CDR2 YENEEA. CDR3 loop: CASSSGTATDTQYF. CDR3 in DNA: TGTGCCAGCAGCTCCGGGACAGCAACAGATACGCAGTATTTT.

The chain carries TRBV9 and TRBJ1-4; unclear D gene. Germline V lookup: CDR1 SGDLS, CDR2 YYNGEE. This CDR3 comprises 14 residues. V shed 0 bases and J shed 7 bases, with 10 bases lying between them. This CDR3 reads CASSVAPKGEKLFF. CDR3 nucleotide sequence: TGTGCCAGCAGCGTAGCCCCCAAGGGTGAAAAACTGTTTTTT.

The CDR3 loop is CASSSPLGEAFF. CDR3 in DNA: TGTGCCAGCAGCTCCCCCTTAGGAGAAGCTTTCTTT. The chain combines TRBV6-5 with TRBJ1-1; D is undetermined. CDR3 length: 12 amino acids. In germline, CDR1 is MNHEY, CDR2 SVGAGI. The ends were cut back, 6 bases at V and 8 bases at J, with 13 bases in the middle.

The chain employs TRBV5-6 and TRBJ2-1, with 11 positions matching TRBD2. The junction had 19 bases not matched to a gene; V was cut back by 4 bases and J by 7 bases. Germline values: CDR1 SGHDT, CDR2 YYEEEE. There are 19 residues in the CDR3. The CDR3 is CASSRRPGTSGRFLNEQFF. The CDR3 coding sequence is TGTGCCAGCAGCCGACGTCCCGGGACTAGCGGTCGTTTTTTGAATGAGCAGTTCTTC.

V gene TRBV15 combines with J gene TRBJ2-7; 11 bases fit TRBD2. CDR3 length: 15 residues. V trimming: 5 bases; J trimming: 2 bases; junction bases outside the gene matches: 5. The V gene's germline CDR1 is LNHNV and CDR2 YYDKDF (reference sequence). The CDR3 reads CATSSSGLAAYEQYF. DNA of the CDR3: TGTGCCACCAGCTCTTCGGGACTAGCGGCCTACGAGCAGTACTTC.